This TCR beta chain stems from a study of T-cell memory formation after mild COVID-19. Study-level points and caveats: Contracting clones, day 15 to 85, had balanced CD4/CD8, and later expanders favored CD4+. CD4+ contracting clones were mainly CM and EM; CD8+ ones, EMRA. A subset of responding clones appeared in pre-infection memory, suggesting cross-reactive memory joined. Proof of SARS-CoV-2 specificity was absent for the second-wave clones that crested on day 37.

This clonotype was counted only a few times. The antigen is not known. TCRdb redid the calling of the 5' RACE reads with MiXCR, one entry per CDR3 protein. This sample carries about 270,000 distinct CDR3 sequences, approximately 15% of them seen once, and the ten largest clones take 22%. The CDR3 is made up of 14 amino acids. V gave up 2 bases and J gave up 4 bases, with 10 bases separating them. Germline V CDR1 and CDR2: SEHNR, FQNEAQ (reference sequence). The J gene is TRBJ2-3, the V gene TRBV7-9, with D unresolved. The sequenced material came from PBMCs or a T cell subset sorted from them (not recorded which). This sequence was found in a man between 18 and 35 years old who had mild COVID-19 (a few samples of this study predate the infection). Cell type and time point are not known. CDR3 amino acids: CASSLRLAPDTQYF. The CDR3 DNA sequence: TGTGCCAGCAGCTTAAGGCTGGCCCCAGATACGCAGTATTTT.